This T cell receptor beta chain was observed in a study of blood T cell repertoires in COVID-19. Study as a whole: Samples of COVID-19 (acute and convalescent) were obtained from the United States, Italy and Spain.

Authors' data handling: The authors estimated nucleated cell counts from reference gene primer amplification. Profiling relied on immunoSEQ multiplex PCR, and the TCRdb table lists in-frame clones only, not all of them. D and trimming were read from the DNA, whereas the V and J calls and clone size are those reported in that table. This table holds around 180,000 clones, roughly nine tenths found once. The CDR3 totals 17 residues. The rearrangement uses TRBV21-1 and TRBJ2-7; the tabulated D call, TRBD2, remains unverified against the DNA. TRBV21-1 has pseudogene status. The sequencing input was peripheral blood. The source of this sequence is a woman aged 25 to 45 with active or convalescent COVID-19. This CDR3 reads CASSKATLLAGADEQYF. CDR3 nucleotide sequence: TGTGCCAGCAGCAAAGCAACCCTACTAGCGGGGGCGGACGAGCAGTACTTC.